A single sample is the source of the 21 T cell receptor beta chains below, sequenced in a study of cytomegalovirus exposure and HLA in healthy donors. Researchers ran the PCR with 60 Vbeta and 13 Jbeta primers. Some clones are missing from TCRdb's copy, which holds only in-frame ones; the method was immunoSEQ multiplex PCR. This sample has 140,000 to 150,000 clones, with almost 80% found just once. Sequencing used PBMCs. These TCRs come from a woman between 40 and 55 years old in good health and CMV-seropositive.

As regards this clone: The same CDR3 is also encoded by other DNA sequences in this sample. This rearrangement joins TRBV6-5 to TRBJ2-7, with D perhaps matching TRBD1 (7 bases). CDR3 length equals 15 residues. The germline V gene has CDR1 MNHEY and CDR2 SVGAGI. Trimming took off 0 bases at V and 7 bases at J, with 16 bases between the two ends. The CDR3 DNA is TGTGCCAGCAGTTACTCGTCGCAGGGGGGTTGGGAGCAGTACTTC. Its translation: CASSYSSQGGWEQYF.

In its sample, this clone was seen a few times. The chain joins TRBV10-3 to TRBJ1-2, with TRBD1 identical over 7 bases. Trimming removed 7 bases from V and 4 bases from J; junction bases left unmatched: 9. The CDR3 is 14 residues long. Germline CDR1 and CDR2: ENHRY and SYGVKD. CDR3 in amino acids: CAINRQGRGYGYTF. CDR3 DNA sequence: TGTGCCATCAATCGACAGGGAAGAGGCTATGGCTACACCTTC.

The chain combines TRBV5-1 with TRBJ2-5; D gene ambiguous. CDR1 and CDR2 from the germline V gene are SGHRS and YFSETQ. Trimming took 0 bases from V and 2 from J, leaving 8 bases between them. CDR3 length: 14 amino acids. The CDR3, as DNA: TGCGCCAGCAGCTTGGGACTGCTGCAAGAGACCCAGTACTTC. Amino acid sequence: CASSLGLLQETQYF.

J is TRBJ2-2 and V is TRBV18, with a tentative D call TRBD1 (6 bases). CDR1 KGHSH and CDR2 LQKENI come from the germline V gene. This CDR3 region has 12 residues. Trimming took off 6 bases at V and 6 bases at J, with 8 bases between the two ends. The CDR3 DNA is TGTGCCAGCTCCCAGGGGCCCGGGGAGCTGTTTTTT. Amino acid sequence: CASSQGPGELFF.

The gene calls are TRBV7-3 and TRBJ2-3, with 7 bases identical to TRBD1. V lost 5 bases to trimming and J lost 3 bases; unmatched junction nucleotides: 2. Germline V gene lookup returns CDR1 SGHTA and CDR2 FQGTGA. The CDR3 is 13 residues long. The CDR3 DNA reads as TGTGCCAGCAGCCAGGACAGGACAGATACGCAGTATTTT. Amino acid sequence: CASSQDRTDTQYF.

This sequence joins TRBV2 and TRBJ2-7, with a possible D match to TRBD1 (5 bases). Trimming took 3 bases from V and 1 from J, leaving 10 bases between them. Germline assignment: CDR1 SNHLY and CDR2 FYNNEI. This CDR3 contains 14 residues. The CDR3 sequence is CASSETAISYEQYF. The DNA of the CDR3 is TGTGCCAGCAGTGAGACAGCCATATCCTACGAGCAGTACTTC.

V gene TRBV7-2 combines with J gene TRBJ2-1, with 12 bases aligning to TRBD2. Germline assignment: CDR1 SGHTA and CDR2 FQGNSA. The CDR3 covers 16 residues. V lost 0 bases to trimming and J lost 7 bases; unmatched junction nucleotides: 4. The CDR3 protein is CASSLARLAGANEQFF. The CDR3 nucleotides are TGTGCCAGCAGCTTAGCTCGACTAGCGGGGGCTAATGAGCAGTTCTTC.

The CDR3: CASTTTGAYEQYF. The CDR3 DNA reads TGTGCCAGTACCACGACAGGGGCGTACGAGCAGTACTTC. This chain joins TRBV27 and TRBJ2-7, with 8 positions matching TRBD1. In germline, CDR1 is MNHEY, CDR2 SMNVEV (reference sequence). The CDR3 contains 13 residues. After removal of 9 bases from V and 4 bases from J, the junction contained 8 bases not matched to a gene.

The V and J genes are TRBV11-2 and TRBJ1-3; D is uncertain. V was shortened by 1 base and J by 0 bases, with 10 bases between the two germline ends. Germline lookup yields CDR1 SGHAT and CDR2 FQNNGV. The CDR3 runs to 16 residues. The CDR3 is CASSLVRGSSGNTIYF. As DNA, the CDR3 is TGTGCCAGCAGCTTAGTACGGGGAAGCTCTGGAAACACCATATATTTT.

This chain joins TRBV6-5 and TRBJ2-3; D is undetermined. Trimming pared 6 bases from V and 5 bases from J, leaving 6 bases between. The CDR3 runs 11 residues. The germline V gene has CDR1 MNHEY and CDR2 SVGAGI. The CDR3 protein is CASRSLDTQYF. The DNA of the CDR3 is TGTGCCAGCAGGTCACTAGATACGCAGTATTTT.

V is TRBV19 and J is TRBJ2-3; 10 bases line up with TRBD1. The germline gives CDR1 LNHDA, CDR2 SQIVND (reference sequence). This CDR3 spans 15 amino acids. After removal of 5 bases from V and 3 bases from J, the junction contained 5 bases not matched to a gene. The CDR3 DNA is TGTGCCAGTAGTTCCCGGGACAGGGGAACAGATACGCAGTATTTT. This gives the protein CASSSRDRGTDTQYF.

V is TRBV5-6 and J is TRBJ2-7; perhaps TRBD2 as D (6 bases). Germline CDR1 SGHDT, CDR2 YYEEEE. Trimming took 0 bases from V and 6 from J, leaving 10 bases between them. The CDR3 length is 13 residues. CDR3 loop: CASSLGLGGEQYF. CDR3 in DNA: TGTGCCAGCAGCTTGGGGCTGGGGGGCGAGCAGTACTTC.

The chain employs TRBV28 and TRBJ1-5; D is unclear. Germline assignment: CDR1 MDHEN and CDR2 SYDVKM. The germline V and J ends were trimmed by 7 bases and 6 bases, with 7 bases remaining between them. The CDR3 sequence is 11 residues long. Written as DNA, the CDR3 is TGTGCCAGCATGTCTATTCAGCCCCAGCATTTT. Protein product: CASMSIQPQHF.

This clone was found once. V is TRBV13 and J is TRBJ2-6; tentatively, D is TRBD2 (5 bases). CDR1 and CDR2 from the germline V gene are PRHDT and FYEKMQ (reference sequence). V dropped 5 bases and J dropped 0 bases, with 14 bases sitting between them. CDR3 length: 17 amino acids. The CDR3 spells CASSPGLPYSGANVLTF. The CDR3 nucleotides read TGTGCCAGCAGCCCCGGACTGCCTTACTCTGGGGCCAACGTCCTGACTTTC.

This clone was detected only once. The DNA for the CDR3 is TGCGCCAGCAGCTTGGCTCGGGACTCTGGGGCCAACGTCCTGACTTTC. This gives the protein CASSLARDSGANVLTF. This rearrangement joins TRBV5-1 to TRBJ2-6, with D maybe TRBD2 (5 bases). CDR1 SGHRS and CDR2 YFSETQ come from the germline V gene. The CDR3 extends over 16 amino acids. Trimming removed 0 bases at V and 0 bases at J, with 7 bases between.

The chain recombines TRBV18 with TRBJ1-5, with 8 bases fitting TRBD1. V gave up 5 bases and J gave up 10 bases; unmatched junction bases: 10. CDR1 and CDR2 from the germline V gene are KGHSH and LQKENI. The CDR3 consists of 14 residues. The CDR3 spells CASSSRQGMEPQHF. CDR3 bases: TGTGCCAGCTCATCAAGACAGGGGATGGAACCCCAGCATTTT.

This sequence joins TRBV27 and TRBJ2-2, with 13 bases aligning to TRBD2. Per the germline V gene, CDR1 is MNHEY and CDR2 is SMNVEV (reference sequence). Germline trimming cut 5 bases from V and 7 bases from J; bases unmatched to any gene: 4. The CDR3 contains 15 residues. The CDR3 loop reads CASSPRTSGGGELFF. The CDR3 nucleotides read TGTGCCAGCAGTCCGAGGACTAGCGGGGGCGGGGAGCTGTTTTTT.

This clone has more than one count but fewer than ten. The V call is TRBV28, the J call TRBJ1-2; 9 bases agree with TRBD1. The germline V gene encodes CDR1 MDHEN and CDR2 SYDVKM. The CDR3 totals 15 residues. Trimming at V came to 3 bases and at J to 3 bases, leaving 5 bases not matched to a gene. This CDR3 reads CASSFGDRVDYGYTF. The CDR3 region has the DNA TGTGCCAGCAGTTTTGGGGACAGGGTGGACTATGGCTACACCTTC.

J is TRBJ1-2 and V is TRBV18; no firm D call. This CDR3 spans 17 amino acids. The germline CDR1 and CDR2 sequences are KGHSH and LQKENI. The V end lost 4 bases, the J end lost 2 bases, and 20 bases lay between the germline ends. The chain's CDR3 is CASSQPPGPLNNYGYTF. The CDR3 coding sequence is TGTGCCAGCTCACAGCCCCCGGGTCCCCTCAACAACTATGGCTACACCTTC.

The chain combines TRBV11-2 with TRBJ2-3; 11 positions match TRBD2. Unmatched junction bases numbered 5, after V lost 1 base and J lost 2 bases. Germline loops: CDR1 SGHAT, CDR2 FQNNGV. The CDR3 is made up of 17 amino acids. The CDR3 DNA follows: TGTGCCAGCAGCTTAGGGGCTAGCGGGGGGTACACAGATACGCAGTATTTT. It encodes CASSLGASGGYTDTQYF.

This rearrangement joins TRBV19 to TRBJ1-1; D is ambiguous. V shed 10 bases and J shed 5 bases, with 20 bases lying between them. The length of the CDR3 is 14 residues. Germline CDR1 LNHDA, CDR2 SQIVND (reference sequence). CDR3 region: CATFGRGLSTEAFF. In nucleotides, the CDR3 is TGTGCCACCTTCGGTCGGGGTTTGAGTACTGAAGCTTTCTTT.